The rows below give T cell receptor beta chains drawn from one sample of a study of somatic mutations in cytotoxic T cells in rheumatoid arthritis. Clones were sequenced by immunoSEQ multiplex PCR, and TCRdb holds only the in-frame ones, with some missing. The sample yields approximately 17,000 clones, 75% to 85% seen once. The sequenced material came from CD8+ T cells sorted from blood. Receptor source: an adult with rheumatoid arthritis. Each CDR3 is given without its conserved first and last residue. Rows give clone size only sometimes, using once, few, many, or a class for an expanded clone.

V gene	J gene	clone size	CDR3 protein
TRBV11-3	TRBJ2-1	NA	ASSLDRSSYNEQF
TRBV28	TRBJ1-5	NA	ASSFDSLLSPQH
TRBV23-1	TRBJ1-1	NA	ASSPTGQGVMNTEAF
TRBV2	TRBJ2-1	large	ASSDGTPWEQF
TRBV27	TRBJ2-1	few	ASSSWGNEQF
TRBV15	TRBJ2-5	NA	ATRPSAKVAGPRETQY
TRBV28	TRBJ1-1	NA	ASSPWTGSAEAF
TRBV6-1	TRBJ1-1	NA	ASLRGNTEAF
TRBV5-6	TRBJ1-1	NA	ASSLAGPNTEAF
TRBV2	TRBJ2-7	NA	ASRNYSFYEQY
TRBV9	TRBJ1-4	few	ASSVSGTDNEKLF
TRBV10-3	TRBJ2-3	NA	AIMRLAGVEDTQY
TRBV25-1	TRBJ2-7	NA	ASSDEGVAGGSYEQY
TRBV6-6	TRBJ2-1	NA	ASSQTSGGYNEQF
TRBV9	TRBJ2-1	once	ASSVQTGIYNEQF
TRBV11-3	TRBJ1-1	NA	ASSLDLGTIEAF
TRBV23-1	TRBJ1-5	NA	ASSPRQGVLQPQH
TRBV6-6	TRBJ2-2	NA	ASSHWTSANTGELF
TRBV13	TRBJ2-5	NA	ASRPAGKGAFEETQY
TRBV7-3	TRBJ2-1	NA	ASSPGEGYNEQF
TRBV7-9	TRBJ2-1	NA	ASSLGLAGNNEQF
TRBV20-1	TRBJ1-2	NA	SASPYT
TRBV7-9	TRBJ2-1	few	ASSLGWGFGNEQF
TRBV4-1	TRBJ1-1	NA	ASSHGQGRTEAF
TRBV19	TRBJ2-7	NA	ASSILRDRGYEQY
TRBV12-5	TRBJ2-1	NA	ASGFTLERSSYNEQF
TRBV6-5	TRBJ2-1	NA	ASRLGTATYNEQF
TRBV27	TRBJ2-7	NA	ASSPAGASSYEQY
TRBV7-2	TRBJ2-7	few	ASSSWGGGAYEQY
TRBV19	TRBJ2-1	NA	ASSPGAGNEQF
TRBV28	TRBJ2-2	NA	ASREAGTGELF
TRBV7-9	TRBJ2-1	NA	ASSLQGGFPNEQF